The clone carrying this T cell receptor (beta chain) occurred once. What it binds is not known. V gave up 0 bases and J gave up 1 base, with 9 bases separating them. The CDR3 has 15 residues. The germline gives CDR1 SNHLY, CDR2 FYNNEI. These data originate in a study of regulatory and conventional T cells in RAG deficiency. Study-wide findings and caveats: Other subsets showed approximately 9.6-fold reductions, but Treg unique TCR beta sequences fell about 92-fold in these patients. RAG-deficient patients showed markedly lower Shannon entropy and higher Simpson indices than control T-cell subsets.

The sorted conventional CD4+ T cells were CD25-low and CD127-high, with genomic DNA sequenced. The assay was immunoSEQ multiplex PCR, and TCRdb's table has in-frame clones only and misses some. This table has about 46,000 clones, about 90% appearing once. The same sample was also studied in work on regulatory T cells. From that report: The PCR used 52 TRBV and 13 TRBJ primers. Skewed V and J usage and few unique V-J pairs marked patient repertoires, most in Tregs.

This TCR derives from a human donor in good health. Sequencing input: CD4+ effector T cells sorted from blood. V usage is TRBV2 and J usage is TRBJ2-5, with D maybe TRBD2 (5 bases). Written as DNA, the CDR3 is TGTGCCAGCAGTGAAGCGGGAGCTCGCCAAGAGACCCAGTACTTC. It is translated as CASSEAGARQETQYF.